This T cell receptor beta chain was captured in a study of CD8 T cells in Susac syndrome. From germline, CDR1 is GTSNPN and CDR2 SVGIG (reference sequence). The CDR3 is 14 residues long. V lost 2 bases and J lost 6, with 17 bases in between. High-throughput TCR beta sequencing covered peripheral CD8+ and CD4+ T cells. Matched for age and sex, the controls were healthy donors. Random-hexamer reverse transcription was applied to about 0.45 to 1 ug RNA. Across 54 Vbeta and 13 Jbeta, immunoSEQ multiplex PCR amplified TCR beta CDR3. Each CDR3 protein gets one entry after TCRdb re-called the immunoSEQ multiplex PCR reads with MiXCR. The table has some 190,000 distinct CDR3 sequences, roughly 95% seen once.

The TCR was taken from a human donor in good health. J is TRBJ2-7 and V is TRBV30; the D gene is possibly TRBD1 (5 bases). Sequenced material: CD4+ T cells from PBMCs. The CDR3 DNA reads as TGTGCCTGGAGTCGAGACAGCCGAATGGGCGAGCAGTACTTC. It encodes CAWSRDSRMGEQYF. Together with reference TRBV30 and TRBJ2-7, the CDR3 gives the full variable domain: SQTIHQWPATLVQPVGSPLSLECTVEGTSNPNLYWYRQAAGRGLQLLFYSVGIGQISSEVPQNLSASRPQDRQFILSSKKLLLSDSGFYLCAWSRDSRMGEQYFGPGTRLTVT.